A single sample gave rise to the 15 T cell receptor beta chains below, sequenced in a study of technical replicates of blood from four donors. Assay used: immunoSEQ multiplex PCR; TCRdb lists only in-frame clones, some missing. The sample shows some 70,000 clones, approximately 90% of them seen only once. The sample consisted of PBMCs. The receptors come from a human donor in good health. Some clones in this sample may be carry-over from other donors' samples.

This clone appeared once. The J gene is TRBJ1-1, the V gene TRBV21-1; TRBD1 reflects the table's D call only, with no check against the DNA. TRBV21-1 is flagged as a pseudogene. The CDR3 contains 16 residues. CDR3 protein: CASSKGQGGSCTEAFF. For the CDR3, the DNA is TGTGCCAGCAGCAAAGGACAGGGGGGGTCTTGTACTGAAGCTTTCTTT.

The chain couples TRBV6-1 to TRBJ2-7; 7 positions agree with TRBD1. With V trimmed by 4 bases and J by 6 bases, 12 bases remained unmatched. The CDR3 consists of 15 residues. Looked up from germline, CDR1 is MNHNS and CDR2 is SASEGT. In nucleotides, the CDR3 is TGTGCCAGCAGTGTTGGGGACAGCCCTTTTAGCGAGCAGTACTTC. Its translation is CASSVGDSPFSEQYF.

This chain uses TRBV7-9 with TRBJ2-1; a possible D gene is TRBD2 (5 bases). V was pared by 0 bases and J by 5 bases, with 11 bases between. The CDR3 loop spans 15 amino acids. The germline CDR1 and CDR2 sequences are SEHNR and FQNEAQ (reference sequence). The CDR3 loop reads CASSLAWRGNNEQFF. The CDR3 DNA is TGTGCCAGCAGCTTAGCTTGGCGAGGGAACAATGAGCAGTTCTTC.

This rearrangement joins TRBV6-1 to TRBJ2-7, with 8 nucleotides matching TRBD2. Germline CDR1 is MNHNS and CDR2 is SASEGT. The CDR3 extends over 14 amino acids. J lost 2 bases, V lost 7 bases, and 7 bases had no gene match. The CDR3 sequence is CASTPSGGAYEQYF. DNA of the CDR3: TGTGCCAGCACCCCTTCGGGGGGGGCCTACGAGCAGTACTTC.

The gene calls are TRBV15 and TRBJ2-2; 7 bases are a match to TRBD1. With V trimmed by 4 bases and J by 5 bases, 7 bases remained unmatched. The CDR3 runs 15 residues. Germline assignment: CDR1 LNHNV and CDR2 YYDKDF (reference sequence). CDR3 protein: CATSNGQAVTGELFF. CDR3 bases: TGTGCCACCAGCAATGGACAGGCAGTTACCGGGGAGCTGTTTTTT.

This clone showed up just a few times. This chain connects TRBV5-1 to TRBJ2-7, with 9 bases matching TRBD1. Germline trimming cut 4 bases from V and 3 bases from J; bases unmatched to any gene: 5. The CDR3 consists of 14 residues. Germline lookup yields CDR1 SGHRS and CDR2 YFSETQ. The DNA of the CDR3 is TGCGCCAGCAGCACGACAGGGGGGTACTACGAGCAGTACTTC. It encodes CASSTTGGYYEQYF.

CDR3 region: CASSLTSGSTDTQYF. CDR3 coding DNA: TGCGCCAGCAGCTTGACTAGCGGGAGCACAGATACGCAGTATTTT. The chain has TRBV5-1 and TRBJ2-3; 9 bases agree with TRBD2. Germline-derived CDR1 and CDR2 are SGHRS and YFSETQ. The V gene end was trimmed by 1 base and the J gene end by 0 bases; junction bases not matched to a gene: 0. The CDR3 consists of 15 residues.

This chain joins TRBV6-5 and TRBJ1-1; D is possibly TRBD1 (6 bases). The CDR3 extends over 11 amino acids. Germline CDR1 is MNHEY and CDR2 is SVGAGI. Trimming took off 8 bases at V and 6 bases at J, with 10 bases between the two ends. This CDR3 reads CASGQGSEAFF. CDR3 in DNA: TGTGCCAGCGGGCAGGGGTCTGAAGCTTTCTTT.

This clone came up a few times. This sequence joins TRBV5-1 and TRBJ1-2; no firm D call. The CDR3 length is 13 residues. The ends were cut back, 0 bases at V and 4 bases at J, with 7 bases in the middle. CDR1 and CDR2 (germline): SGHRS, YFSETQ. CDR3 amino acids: CASSLVQSYGYTF. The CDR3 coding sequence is TGCGCCAGCAGCTTGGTCCAGTCCTATGGCTACACCTTC.

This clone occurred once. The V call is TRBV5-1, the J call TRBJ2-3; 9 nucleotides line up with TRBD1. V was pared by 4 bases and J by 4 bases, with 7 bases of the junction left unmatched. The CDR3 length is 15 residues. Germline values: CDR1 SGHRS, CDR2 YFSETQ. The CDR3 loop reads CASSLGQGRADTQYF. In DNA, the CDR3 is TGCGCCAGCAGCCTGGGACAGGGCAGGGCAGATACGCAGTATTTT.

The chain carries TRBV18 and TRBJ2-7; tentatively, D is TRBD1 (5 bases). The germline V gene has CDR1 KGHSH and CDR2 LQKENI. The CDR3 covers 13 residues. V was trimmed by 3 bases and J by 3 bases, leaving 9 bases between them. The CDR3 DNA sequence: TGTGCCAGCTCACCCAGGGAAGTCTACGAGCAGTACTTC. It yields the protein CASSPREVYEQYF.

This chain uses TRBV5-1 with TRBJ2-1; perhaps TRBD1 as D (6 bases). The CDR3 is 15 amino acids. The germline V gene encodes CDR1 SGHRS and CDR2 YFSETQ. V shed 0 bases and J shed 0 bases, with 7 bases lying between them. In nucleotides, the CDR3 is TGCGCCAGCAGCTTGGAGGACAGCTCCTACAATGAGCAGTTCTTC. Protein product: CASSLEDSSYNEQFF.

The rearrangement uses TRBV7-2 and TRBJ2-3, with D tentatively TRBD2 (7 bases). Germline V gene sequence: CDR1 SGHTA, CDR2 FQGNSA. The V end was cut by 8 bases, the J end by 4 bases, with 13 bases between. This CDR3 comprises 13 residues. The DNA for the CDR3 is TGTGCCAGCGGAGGGGGGGGCCCAGATACGCAGTATTTT. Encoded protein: CASGGGGPDTQYF.

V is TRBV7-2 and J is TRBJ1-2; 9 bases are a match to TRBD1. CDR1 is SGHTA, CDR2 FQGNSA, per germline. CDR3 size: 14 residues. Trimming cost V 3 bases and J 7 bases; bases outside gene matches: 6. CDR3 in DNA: TGTGCCAGCAGCTTGTCGGGGACAGGGACTGGCTACACCTTC. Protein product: CASSLSGTGTGYTF.

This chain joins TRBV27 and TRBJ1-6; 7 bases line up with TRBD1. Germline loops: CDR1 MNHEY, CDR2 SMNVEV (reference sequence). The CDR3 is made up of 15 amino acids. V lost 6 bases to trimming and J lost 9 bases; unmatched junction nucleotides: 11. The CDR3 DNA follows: TGTGCCAGCAGGTCCCGAGGGGGCCGGGGTTCACCCCTCCACTTT. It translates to CASRSRGGRGSPLHF.